These 12 T cell receptor beta chains were all obtained from the same sample, sequenced in a study of shared clonotypes between healthy human individuals. Assay used: immunoSEQ multiplex PCR; TCRdb lists only in-frame clones, some missing. Of over a million clones detected, around 78% appear once; the ten largest clones hold 0.55% to 0.7%. Sequencing was carried out using memory CD4+ T cells from PBMCs. Regarding subset: CD45RA-negative fraction. These receptors all stem from a young man in good health. Some clones in this sample may be carry-over from other donors' samples.

This clone has a count of ten or more. The CDR3 loop is CATAAGVSANYGYTF. CDR3 bases: TGTGCCACCGCAGCAGGGGTGTCTGCTAACTATGGCTACACCTTC. The chain recombines TRBV10-3 with TRBJ1-2; perhaps TRBD1 as D (6 bases). Per germline, CDR1 ENHRY and CDR2 SYGVKD. This CDR3 is 15 amino acids long. Trimming left V 10 bases short and J 0 bases short, with 18 bases between.

The genes are TRBV5-4 and TRBJ2-3; tentatively, D is TRBD2 (6 bases). V was trimmed by 5 bases and J by 2 bases, leaving 18 bases between them. The CDR3 covers 16 residues. Germline assignment: CDR1 SGHNT and CDR2 YYREEE (reference sequence). The DNA of the CDR3 is TGTGCCAGCAGTTCGGGGACTCCCAGGCCCACAGATACGCAGTATTTT. Residues: CASSSGTPRPTDTQYF.

V gene TRBV28 combines with J gene TRBJ1-1; D might be TRBD1 (5 bases). The germline V gene encodes CDR1 MDHEN and CDR2 SYDVKM. The V end was cut by 4 bases, the J end by 4 bases, with 13 bases between. The CDR3 is made up of 14 amino acids. The CDR3 sequence is CASSSGPLGTEAFF. CDR3 DNA sequence: TGTGCCAGCAGTTCGGGACCGCTGGGCACTGAAGCTTTCTTT.

The chain uses TRBV4-1 and TRBJ2-2; 11 bases fit TRBD2. This CDR3 region has 17 residues. The germline gives CDR1 MGHRA, CDR2 YSYEKL. The J segment lost 5 bases and the V segment lost 3 bases, leaving 8 bases of the junction unmatched. The CDR3 reads CASSQATSGSATGELFF. CDR3 DNA sequence: TGCGCCAGCAGCCAGGCCACTAGCGGGAGTGCGACCGGGGAGCTGTTTTTT.

The V and J genes are TRBV29-1 and TRBJ2-5, with unresolved D. Germline CDR1 reads SQVTM; CDR2 reads ANQGSEA. V lost 1 base and J lost 5, with 8 bases in between. The CDR3 consists of 12 residues. The CDR3 bases are TGCAGCGTTGAAGTGGGGATCGAGACCCAGTACTTC. It specifies CSVEVGIETQYF. Full variable domain (missing parts from reference TRBV29-1 and TRBJ2-5): SAVISQKPSRDICQRGTSLTIQCQVDSQVTMMFWYRQQPGQSLTLIATANQGSEATYESGFVIDKFPISRPNLTFSTLTVSNMSPEDSSIYLCSVEVGIETQYFGPGTRLLVL.

CDR3 sequence: CAWSVRARGSGNTIYF. In DNA, the CDR3 is TGTGCCTGGAGTGTAAGGGCGCGAGGCTCTGGAAACACCATATATTTT. The gene calls are TRBV30 and TRBJ1-3; the D is unclear. CDR1 GTSNPN and CDR2 SVGIG come from the germline V gene (reference sequence). The V end lost 0 bases, the J end lost 0 bases, and 12 bases lay between the germline ends. The CDR3 is 16 amino acids.

The chain employs TRBV11-2 and TRBJ2-7; the match to TRBD1 covers 7 bases. V trimming: 4 bases; J trimming: 4 bases; junction bases outside the gene matches: 10. The CDR3 is 15 residues long. Per the germline V gene, CDR1 is SGHAT and CDR2 is FQNNGV. CDR3 amino acids: CASSYERQGTYEQYF. In nucleotides, the CDR3 is TGTGCCAGCAGCTATGAACGACAGGGTACGTACGAGCAGTACTTC.

This clone was seen just once. The V gene is TRBV5-1, the J gene TRBJ2-1, with 8 bases that match TRBD1. The length of the CDR3 is 12 residues. Looked up from germline, CDR1 is SGHRS and CDR2 is YFSETQ. V was pared by 0 bases and J by 15 bases, with 5 bases of the junction left unmatched. The CDR3 spells CASSLETGEAFF. The CDR3 coding sequence is TGCGCCAGCAGCTTGGAGACAGGGGAAGCGTTCTTC.

This clone came up a few times. The V gene is TRBV10-2, the J gene TRBJ1-5; D unclear. Trimming shortened V by 4 bases and J by 3 bases, and 10 bases separated the two germline ends. The CDR3 has 14 residues. Per germline, CDR1 WSHSY and CDR2 SAAADI. The CDR3 nucleotides read TGCGCCAGCAGTGCCGTAAATCTCAATCAGCCCCAGCATTTT. Translation gives CASSAVNLNQPQHF.

There are a few counts of this clone. The chain is built from TRBV5-4 and TRBJ2-5; 7 bases agree with TRBD1. The J call may be mistaken, given a closer DNA end match to TRBJ2-7. Germline V gene sequence: CDR1 SGHNT, CDR2 YYREEE (reference sequence). This CDR3 comprises 14 residues. The CDR3: CASSWDSLSYEQYF. CDR3 sequence (DNA): TGTGCCAGCAGCTGGGACAGCTTGTCCTACGAGCAGTACTTC.

About this clone itself: This sample includes further DNA sequences coding for the same CDR3. V is TRBV28 and J is TRBJ2-5, with a possible D match to TRBD2 (6 bases). Germline CDR1 reads MDHEN; CDR2 reads SYDVKM. The CDR3 has 13 amino acids. The V and J ends lost 3 bases and 3 bases respectively, with 8 bases between them. The CDR3 DNA follows: TGTGCCAGCAGTTTTTCGGGGGAAGAGACCCAGTACTTC. It codes for CASSFSGEETQYF.

This clone was counted a single time. The chain combines TRBV18 with TRBJ2-1; 9 nucleotides agree with TRBD2. The trim removed 1 base at V and 4 bases at J, leaving 17 bases unmatched. The CDR3 runs 20 residues. Germline assignment: CDR1 KGHSH and CDR2 LQKENI. CDR3 loop: CASSPRAGQGAGGPYNEQFF. CDR3 nucleotide sequence: TGTGCCAGCTCACCACGGGCCGGGCAAGGAGCGGGAGGCCCTTACAATGAGCAGTTCTTC. Full variable domain (remainder filled in from reference TRBV18 and TRBJ2-1): NAGVMQNPRHLVRRRGQEARLRCSPMKGHSHVYWYRQLPEEGLKFMVYLQKENIIDESGMPKERFSAEFPKEGPSILRIQQVVRGDSAAYFCASSPRAGQGAGGPYNEQFFGPGTRLTVL.